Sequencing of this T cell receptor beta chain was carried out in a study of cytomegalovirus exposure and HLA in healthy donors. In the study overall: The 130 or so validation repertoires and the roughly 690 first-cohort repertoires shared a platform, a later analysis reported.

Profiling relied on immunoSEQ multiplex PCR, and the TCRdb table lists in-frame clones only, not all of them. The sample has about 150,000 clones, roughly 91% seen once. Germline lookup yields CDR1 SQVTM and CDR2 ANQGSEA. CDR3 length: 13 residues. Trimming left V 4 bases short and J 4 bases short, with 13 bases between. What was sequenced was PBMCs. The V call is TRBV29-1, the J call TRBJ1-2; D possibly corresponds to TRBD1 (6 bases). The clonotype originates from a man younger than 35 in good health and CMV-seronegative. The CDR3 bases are TGCAGCGTTGGGGCCCAGGGGCGCTATGGCTACACCTTC. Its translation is CSVGAQGRYGYTF.